The T cell receptor beta chain described here comes from a study of cytomegalovirus exposure and HLA in healthy donors. Whole-study results and caveats: In a later analysis, the majority of CMV-associated beta chains seemingly showed HLA restriction. A later analysis appeared to link common viral pathogens to several of the most significant clusters. The investigators catalogued 150 to 200 TCR beta chains as cytomegalovirus-associated.

On this clone itself: The antigen is unknown.

Trimming removed 1 base from V and 0 bases from J; junction bases left unmatched: 9. CDR1 is MGHRA, CDR2 YSYEKL, per germline. The CDR3 spans 19 residues. In the PCR, 60 Vbeta and 13 Jbeta primers were used. Generated by immunoSEQ multiplex PCR, the TCRdb table keeps only in-frame clones and is missing some. This sample carries 250,000 to 350,000 clones, roughly 88% of them seen once, and the ten largest clones take 4%. The sequenced sample consisted of PBMCs. The chain is built from TRBV4-1 and TRBJ2-7, with 13 nucleotides matching TRBD2. This sequence originates from a man aged 35-49 years in good health and CMV-seropositive. The CDR3 is CASSQGEGTSGTSSYEQYF. CDR3 DNA: TGCGCCAGCAGCCAAGGGGAGGGGACTAGCGGGACCTCCTCCTACGAGCAGTACTTC.